This TCR beta chain was recovered during a study of blood T cell repertoires in COVID-19. The CDR3 loop spans 15 amino acids. The V gene lost 3 bases and the J gene lost 4 bases, with 13 bases spanning the gap. Germline V lookup: CDR1 SGHNT, CDR2 YENEEA. Measured with immunoSEQ multiplex PCR; TCRdb has only the in-frame clones, and not every one. Found here are 250,000 to 350,000 clones, 80% to 95% of them singletons; the top ten hold approximately 18%. The sequence was collected from a woman aged 25 to 39 who had recovered from COVID-19. Sequencing was carried out using PBMCs or T cells enriched from blood (not recorded which). V is TRBV11-3 and J is TRBJ2-1; a weak D match, TRBD2 (6 bases). Here the CDR3 DNA reads TGTGCCAGCAGCTTGGCGCGGGATGGTTACAATGAGCAGTTCTTC. Translation gives CASSLARDGYNEQFF.